This entry describes one T cell receptor (beta chain). Its antigen is not yet known. Within one base of it there is no much larger clone, and no base qualities were kept. This sample stems from a study of blood T cell repertoires in COVID-19 (dated by TCRdb to 2019 to 2021). Regarding the study in general: Collaborator samples came from the United States, Italy and Spain and covered acute and convalescent phases of COVID-19. The material from the prospective study consisted of cDNA or gDNA derived from T cells, B-cell-depleted T cells, or PBMCs. Subjects who had been exposed to COVID-19, were actively infected with it, or had recovered from it provided the deeply sampled blood TCRbeta repertoires that made up the dataset. A freely available public database, intended as a resource for researchers studying the immune response to SARS-CoV-2, is where the repertoires were released. Samples were obtained from the ongoing ImmuneRACE study (first 160 participants) and from over a thousand subjects provided by 6 global collaborators. Nearly every sample came with metadata listing a de-identified subject ID, COVID-19 status, age in years and sex. HLA class I and class II types, where available, came from metadata supplied by the sample provider rather than from assay-based typing.

Overall study results and their limits: Clinical and demographic metadata were provided uncurated, with the amount varying by source and participant.

TCRbeta CDR3 regions were amplified from genomic DNA using the immunoSEQ Assay, a bias-controlled multiplex PCR. Per the authors' processing: The number of nucleated cells in each sample was estimated by amplification of reference gene primers within the assay. To quantify the absolute abundance of each unique TCRbeta CDR3 rearrangement, sequence reads were collapsed and filtered. Productive Simpson clonality was computed per sample as the square root of Simpson's diversity index over productive rearrangements. Not all clones reach the TCRdb copy of this immuneACCESS table, which keeps in-frame sequences only. Checked studies attribute under half of the gap to unresolved V genes and leave the rest unexplained. Clone size and the V and J calls come from that table; the DNA yielded D and trimming. Present in this sample are about 220,000 clones, 80% to 90% of which were seen just once. Together, the top ten hold roughly 5% of the sample.

A second Seattle source provided samples from volunteer blood donors who had recovered from COVID-19. Each collaborating institution followed its own protocols to collect whole blood in K2EDTA tubes. Collaborator samples were shipped for TCRbeta analysis as frozen whole blood, isolated PBMCs, or DNA extracted from either sample type. From the germline V gene, CDR1 is MNHEY and CDR2 is SVGEGT. Counted from cysteine to phenylalanine, this CDR3 has 16 amino acids. The sequence is cut down to CDR3 DNA, 48 bases in frame from base 1. Relative to germline, V is 0 bases shorter and J is 0 bases shorter, with 12 bases between their ends.

This sequence originates from a woman aged 55 to 70 who had recovered from COVID-19. The sample taken for sequencing was peripheral blood. The chain links TRBV6-2 or TRBV6-3 with TRBJ2-7; 5 matching bases give a weak D call of TRBD2. The sequenced DNA: TGTGCCAGCAGTTACTCTCGGCGGGTGAGCTCCTACGAGCAGTACTTC. Translated, this is CASSYSRRVSSYEQYF.